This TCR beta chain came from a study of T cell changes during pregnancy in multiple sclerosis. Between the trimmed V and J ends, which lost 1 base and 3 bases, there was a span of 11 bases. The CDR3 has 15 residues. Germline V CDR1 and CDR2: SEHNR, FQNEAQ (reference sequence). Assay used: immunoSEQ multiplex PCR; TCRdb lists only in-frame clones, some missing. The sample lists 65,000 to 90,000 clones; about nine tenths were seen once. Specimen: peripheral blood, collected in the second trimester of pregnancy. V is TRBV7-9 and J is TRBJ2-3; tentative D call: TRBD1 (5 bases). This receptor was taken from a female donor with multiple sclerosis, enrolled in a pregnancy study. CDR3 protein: CASSLVDGATDTQYF. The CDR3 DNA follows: TGTGCCAGCAGCTTAGTGGATGGGGCAACAGATACGCAGTATTTT.